The source of this T cell receptor (beta chain) is a study of Ad26.COV2.S vaccination and SARS-CoV-2 variants. Regarding the study as a whole: Substantial post-vaccination breadth of spike-specific CD8+ and CD4+ T cell responses was reported.

This clone was found once. Antigen specificity is unknown. The repertoire was sequenced with immunoSEQ multiplex PCR; TCRdb's copy has only in-frame clones and lacks some. The profile shows about 680,000 clones, roughly 90% of them singletons. Sample treatment: around 19 received Ad26.COV2.S at low or high dose, single or two shots; about 5 received placebo; per-sample allocation not given. Collection of samples fell on day 63 after the first vaccine or placebo injection. V was trimmed by 4 bases and J by 0 bases, leaving 5 bases between them. The CDR3 contains 13 residues. CDR1 and CDR2 (germline): SGHTA, FQGTGA.

This chain joins TRBV7-3 and TRBJ2-3, with D perhaps assigned TRBD1 or TRBD2 (5 bases each). This sequence originates from a person aged 18-65 years who received the Ad26.COV2.S COVID-19 vaccine or a placebo. The material was peripheral blood, obtained in a trial of Ad26.COV2.S vaccine versus placebo. DNA for the CDR3: TGTGCCAGCAGCTGGGACAGCACAGATACGCAGTATTTT. Its protein product is CASSWDSTDTQYF.